This is a list of T cell receptor beta chains from one sample in a study of cytomegalovirus exposure and HLA in healthy donors. Generated by immunoSEQ multiplex PCR, the TCRdb table keeps only in-frame clones and is missing some. The repertoire holds approximately 110,000 clones, with over 65% as singletons. The sample taken for sequencing was PBMCs. These receptor sequences come from a man over 45 in good health and CMV-seronegative. Both conserved end residues are part of each CDR3. The order of the fields is clone size, D gene, J gene, V gene, CDR3 protein, CDR3 DNA. The D gene is left open where the match is weak. Clone size appears in some rows only: once, few, many, or a class for an expanded clone.

clone_size: .; d_call: TRBD1; j_call: TRBJ2-2; v_call: TRBV7-9; cdr3_aa: CASSLGQSNTGELFF; cdr3_nt: TGTGCCAGCAGCCTGGGACAGTCGAACACCGGGGAGCTGTTTTTT
clone_size: .; d_call: .; j_call: TRBJ1-1; v_call: TRBV30; cdr3_aa: CAWSVNGNTEAFF; cdr3_nt: TGTGCCTGGAGTGTAAACGGGAACACTGAAGCTTTCTTT
clone_size: few; d_call: TRBD1; j_call: TRBJ1-1; v_call: TRBV5-6; cdr3_aa: CASSPGTGAEAFF; cdr3_nt: TGTGCCAGCAGCCCCGGGACAGGGGCTGAAGCTTTCTTT
clone_size: few; d_call: TRBD1; j_call: TRBJ2-7; v_call: TRBV23-1; cdr3_aa: CASSQSRQGAWHEQYF; cdr3_nt: TGCGCCAGCAGTCAATCGAGACAGGGGGCGTGGCACGAGCAGTACTTC
clone_size: .; d_call: .; j_call: TRBJ2-5; v_call: TRBV15; cdr3_aa: CATSRGRGAGEETQYF; cdr3_nt: TGTGCCACCAGCAGAGGACGGGGGGCCGGGGAGGAGACCCAGTACTTC
clone_size: medium-sized; d_call: TRBD2; j_call: TRBJ2-5; v_call: TRBV9; cdr3_aa: CASSASSGLVVETQYF; cdr3_nt: TGTGCCAGCAGCGCCTCTTCTGGACTAGTGGTGGAGACCCAGTACTTC
clone_size: .; d_call: .; j_call: TRBJ1-1; v_call: TRBV7-2; cdr3_aa: CASQTGGVGTEAFF; cdr3_nt: TGTGCCAGCCAGACTGGCGGGGTGGGAACTGAAGCTTTCTTT
clone_size: .; d_call: .; j_call: TRBJ2-5; v_call: TRBV7-3; cdr3_aa: CASSPGTQQTQYF; cdr3_nt: TGTGCCAGCAGCCCCGGGACTCAGCAGACCCAGTACTTC
clone_size: .; d_call: .; j_call: TRBJ1-5; v_call: TRBV19; cdr3_aa: CASSIDRGRGRSNQPQHF; cdr3_nt: TGTGCCAGTAGTATAGATCGGGGCAGGGGACGTAGCAATCAGCCCCAGCATTTT
clone_size: .; d_call: .; j_call: TRBJ1-2; v_call: TRBV2; cdr3_aa: CASGGRLIF; cdr3_nt: TGTGCCAGCGGGGGCAGGCTGATCTTC
clone_size: .; d_call: TRBD2; j_call: TRBJ2-5; v_call: TRBV6-6; cdr3_aa: CASGGVRETQYF; cdr3_nt: TGTGCCAGCGGGGGGGTAAGGGAGACCCAGTACTTC
clone_size: .; d_call: TRBD2; j_call: TRBJ2-7; v_call: TRBV29-1; cdr3_aa: CSVVVARGNYEQYF; cdr3_nt: TGCAGCGTTGTAGTGGCGCGGGGGAACTACGAGCAGTACTTC
clone_size: .; d_call: TRBD1; j_call: TRBJ1-4; v_call: TRBV5-1; cdr3_aa: CASRGTATNEKLFF; cdr3_nt: TGCGCCAGCAGAGGGACAGCAACTAATGAAAAACTGTTTTTT
clone_size: .; d_call: .; j_call: TRBJ1-1; v_call: TRBV5-3; cdr3_aa: CARSLVPGYGTEAFF; cdr3_nt: TGTGCCAGAAGCTTGGTTCCAGGGTATGGCACTGAAGCTTTCTTT
clone_size: .; d_call: .; j_call: TRBJ1-1; v_call: TRBV7-9; cdr3_aa: CASSLVEVATEAFF; cdr3_nt: TGTGCCAGCAGCTTAGTTGAGGTGGCCACTGAAGCTTTCTTT
clone_size: .; d_call: .; j_call: TRBJ1-2; v_call: TRBV15; cdr3_aa: CATSRDLDYGYTF; cdr3_nt: TGTGCCACCAGCAGAGATCTCGACTATGGCTACACCTTC
clone_size: .; d_call: .; j_call: TRBJ1-2; v_call: TRBV28; cdr3_aa: CASEVEGTLGYTF; cdr3_nt: TGTGCCAGCGAAGTTGAGGGTACCCTTGGCTACACCTTC
clone_size: .; d_call: .; j_call: TRBJ2-1; v_call: TRBV7-9; cdr3_aa: CSSSLLTGTFYNEQFF; cdr3_nt: TGTTCCAGCAGCTTACTAACCGGGACATTCTACAATGAGCAGTTCTTC
clone_size: .; d_call: TRBD1; j_call: TRBJ2-5; v_call: TRBV19; cdr3_aa: CASSPLTGGGTQYF; cdr3_nt: TGTGCCAGTAGTCCTTTGACAGGGGGTGGGACCCAGTACTTC
clone_size: .; d_call: .; j_call: TRBJ1-5; v_call: TRBV7-2; cdr3_aa: CASSLAGGLLQPQHF; cdr3_nt: TGTGCCAGCAGCTTAGCAGGGGGTCTTCTTCAGCCCCAGCATTTT
clone_size: .; d_call: .; j_call: TRBJ1-5; v_call: TRBV5-4; cdr3_aa: CASSSGGEYPPQPQHF; cdr3_nt: TGTGCCAGCAGTTCCGGGGGGGAATATCCCCCCCAGCCCCAGCATTTT
clone_size: .; d_call: .; j_call: TRBJ2-1; v_call: TRBV7-2; cdr3_aa: CASSLVRTANEQFF; cdr3_nt: TGTGCCAGCAGCTTAGTGAGGACAGCCAATGAGCAGTTCTTC
clone_size: .; d_call: .; j_call: TRBJ2-3; v_call: TRBV7-8; cdr3_aa: CASRGGTESTDTQYF; cdr3_nt: TGTGCCAGCAGGGGCGGGACAGAGAGCACAGATACGCAGTATTTT
clone_size: .; d_call: TRBD2; j_call: TRBJ2-7; v_call: TRBV9; cdr3_aa: CASSVSSLAGPYEQYF; cdr3_nt: TGTGCCAGCAGCGTAAGTTCTCTAGCGGGGCCCTACGAGCAGTACTTC
clone_size: few; d_call: TRBD2; j_call: TRBJ2-3; v_call: TRBV27; cdr3_aa: CASRGVAGGIDTQYF; cdr3_nt: TGTGCCAGCAGGGGGGTAGCGGGGGGGATAGATACGCAGTATTTT
clone_size: .; d_call: .; j_call: TRBJ1-1; v_call: TRBV11-1; cdr3_aa: CASSLAGHFSPEAFF; cdr3_nt: TGTGCCAGCAGCTTAGCGGGACACTTCTCCCCTGAAGCTTTCTTT
clone_size: .; d_call: TRBD1; j_call: TRBJ1-1; v_call: TRBV5-5; cdr3_aa: CASSRGQGRTEAFF; cdr3_nt: TGTGCCAGCAGCAGGGGACAGGGGCGCACTGAAGCTTTCTTT
clone_size: few; d_call: TRBD1; j_call: TRBJ1-6; v_call: TRBV5-1; cdr3_aa: CASSLGQGGSPLHF; cdr3_nt: TGCGCCAGCAGCTTGGGACAGGGTGGATCACCCCTCCACTTT
clone_size: once; d_call: .; j_call: TRBJ2-2; v_call: TRBV7-8; cdr3_aa: CASSFGTRPTGELFF; cdr3_nt: TGTGCCAGCAGCTTCGGGACTCGGCCCACCGGGGAGCTGTTTTTT